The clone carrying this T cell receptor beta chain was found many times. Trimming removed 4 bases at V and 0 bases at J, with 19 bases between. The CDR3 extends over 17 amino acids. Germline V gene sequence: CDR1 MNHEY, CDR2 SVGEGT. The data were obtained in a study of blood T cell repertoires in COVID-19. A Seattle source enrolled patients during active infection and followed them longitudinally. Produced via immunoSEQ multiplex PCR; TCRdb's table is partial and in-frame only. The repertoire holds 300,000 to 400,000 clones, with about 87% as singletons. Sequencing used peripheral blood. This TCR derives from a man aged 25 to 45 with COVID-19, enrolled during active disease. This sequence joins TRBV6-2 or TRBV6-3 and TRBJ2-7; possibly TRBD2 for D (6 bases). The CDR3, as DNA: TGTGCCAGCAGTTTCCTTCCTAGCGCACGCACCTCCTACGAGCAGTACTTC. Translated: CASSFLPSARTSYEQYF.